A single sample gave rise to the 10 T cell receptor beta chains below, sequenced in a study of regulatory T cells in long-lasting Graves disease. Time point: newly diagnosed GD, antithyroid drugs for less than 3 months. With RNA extracted from PBMCs as input, the TCR library was made. With iRepertoire HTBI primers and Arm-PCR of CDR3 regions, TCR beta libraries were built. Using its own MiXCR run on the multiplex PCR reads, TCRdb lists one record per CDR3 protein. The profile shows 420,000 or so distinct CDR3 sequences, approximately 16% of them singletons. This sample was also put to use in a study of T cells in Graves' hyperthyroidism and ophthalmopathy.

The sequencing used peripheral blood mononuclear cells (PBMCs), collected at new diagnosis, from a patient treated with antithyroid drugs. Receptors were obtained from a woman under 30 with Graves disease.

This clonotype has ten or more counts. The V gene is TRBV6-2 or TRBV6-3, the J gene TRBJ1-1; no clear D gene. CDR1 MNHEY and CDR2 SVGEGT come from the germline V gene. V lost 2 bases and J 0 bases, leaving 7 bases between the germline ends. The CDR3 sequence is 14 residues long. CDR3 DNA sequence: TGTGCCAGCAGTTACGATCGAATGAACACTGAAGCTTTCTTT. Translation gives CASSYDRMNTEAFF.

This clonotype has a count of ten or more. The CDR3: CASRPTSGMGNEQFF. CDR3 DNA: TGCGCCAGCAGACCCACTAGCGGGATGGGGAATGAGCAGTTCTTC. The chain couples TRBV5-1 to TRBJ2-1; 10 bases align to TRBD2. Trimming cost V 5 bases and J 7 bases; bases outside gene matches: 9. From germline, CDR1 is SGHRS and CDR2 YFSETQ. The CDR3 runs to 15 residues. Drawing the rest from reference TRBV5-1 and TRBJ2-1, the complete variable domain is KAGVTQTPRYLIKTRGQQVTLSCSPISGHRSVSWYQQTPGQGLQFLFEYFSETQRNKGNFPGRFSGRQFSNSRSEMNVSTLELGDSALYLCASRPTSGMGNEQFFGPGTRLTVL.

As concerns this clonotype: A much larger clone is a single base away; this may be a read error. V and J are TRBV3-1 and TRBJ2-7; 11 nucleotides line up with TRBD2. The CDR3 consists of 15 residues. The V segment lost 6 bases and the J segment 7 bases; nucleotides outside the gene matches: 11. CDR1 and CDR2 from the germline V gene are LGHDT and YNNKEL (reference sequence). For the CDR3, the DNA is TGTGCCAGCAGTCTAACTAGCGGGAGTAGGAATGAGCAGTACTTC. Translated: CASSLTSGSRNEQYF.

This clonotype was counted ten times or more. The chain has TRBV7-9 and TRBJ2-3; 11 bases are a match to TRBD2. The junction had 10 bases not matched to a gene; V was cut back by 5 bases and J by 6 bases. Germline CDR1 SEHNR, CDR2 FQNEAQ (reference sequence). This CDR3 has 16 amino acids. Written as DNA, the CDR3 is TGTGCCAGCAGCATCGGGACTAGCGGCAGTACGGATACGCAGTATTTT. Protein: CASSIGTSGSTDTQYF.

This clonotype has at least ten counts. The J gene is TRBJ2-7, the V gene TRBV28; TRBD1 aligns across 8 bases. The CDR3 spans 15 residues. Trimming took 1 base from V and 3 from J; bases not matched to a gene: 5. The germline CDR1 and CDR2 sequences are MDHEN and SYDVKM. CDR3 DNA sequence: TGTGCCAGCAGTTTATCCCCCGACAGGGGCTACGAGCAGTACTTC. Amino acids: CASSLSPDRGYEQYF.

The sample holds a few counts of this clonotype. The genes are TRBV18 and TRBJ2-4; 10 bases fit TRBD1. CDR3 length: 19 residues. The V segment lost 3 bases and the J segment 0 bases; nucleotides outside the gene matches: 11. Looked up from germline, CDR1 is KGHSH and CDR2 is LQKENI. The CDR3 is CASSPTGTGARIAKNIQYF. The CDR3 DNA follows: TGTGCCAGCTCACCGACCGGGACAGGGGCCCGCATAGCCAAAAACATTCAGTACTTC.

This clonotype was detected many times. The chain is built from TRBV28 and TRBJ2-7, with 8 bases aligning to TRBD2. CDR3 length: 15 amino acids. Looked up from germline, CDR1 is MDHEN and CDR2 is SYDVKM. Germline trimming cut 7 bases from V and 3 bases from J; bases unmatched to any gene: 11. CDR3 in DNA: TGTGCCAGCACCCTAGGACTAGCCGTCGGCTACGAGCAGTACTTC. It translates to CASTLGLAVGYEQYF.

For the CDR3, the DNA is TGCAGCGTTCGACATACGAACACCGGGGAGCTGTTTTTT. Protein product: CSVRHTNTGELFF. This chain joins TRBV29-1 and TRBJ2-2, with unresolved D. The CDR3 spans 13 residues. Germline CDR1 and CDR2: SQVTM and ANQGSEA. Trimming took off 5 bases at V and 0 bases at J, with 7 bases between the two ends.

In its sample, this clonotype was seen many times. The rearrangement links TRBV3-1 to TRBJ1-1; no definite D call. Looked up from germline, CDR1 is LGHDT and CDR2 is YNNKEL (reference sequence). V lost 6 bases and J 1 base, leaving 12 bases between the germline ends. The CDR3 runs 14 residues. The CDR3 coding sequence is TGTGCCAGCAGGCGAATGGGCCAGAACACTGAAGCTTTCTTT. Protein: CASRRMGQNTEAFF.

This clonotype has only a few counts. The chain joins TRBV5-1 to TRBJ1-2, with D perhaps TRBD1 (5 bases). The CDR3 extends over 15 amino acids. V dropped 2 bases and J dropped 4 bases, with 15 bases sitting between them. Germline-derived CDR1 and CDR2 are SGHRS and YFSETQ. The DNA of the CDR3 is TGCGCCAGCAGCTTATCCGCCGGGGCCTCCTATGGCTACACCTTC. This sequence encodes CASSLSAGASYGYTF.